The entry below describes one T cell receptor (beta chain). The target antigen is unknown. This CDR3 contains 16 residues. Trimming cost V 2 bases and J 4 bases, with 15 bases left between them. The germline gives CDR1 LGHDT, CDR2 YNNKEL (reference sequence). The sample originates from a study of T cell responses to AZD1222 COVID-19 vaccine. Study findings and constraints: Within unmutated variant regions lay the reported targets of nearly half of spike-specific TCRs. None of the repertoires were sampled until the peak T cell response had passed.

Sequencing was performed with immunoSEQ multiplex PCR; in TCRdb, only in-frame clones are kept and a portion is missing. This repertoire shows approximately 220,000 clones, about 93% found once; its top ten account for roughly 1%. The sequence came from an adult in good health. This chain joins TRBV3-1 (or the pseudogene TRBV3-2) and TRBJ1-3; D unclear. Sequencing used peripheral blood, obtained on day 0 of MenACWY control vaccination. CDR3 protein: CASSQSDSGPGNTIYF. CDR3 coding DNA: TGTGCCAGCAGCCAATCGGACTCCGGTCCCGGAAACACCATATATTTT.